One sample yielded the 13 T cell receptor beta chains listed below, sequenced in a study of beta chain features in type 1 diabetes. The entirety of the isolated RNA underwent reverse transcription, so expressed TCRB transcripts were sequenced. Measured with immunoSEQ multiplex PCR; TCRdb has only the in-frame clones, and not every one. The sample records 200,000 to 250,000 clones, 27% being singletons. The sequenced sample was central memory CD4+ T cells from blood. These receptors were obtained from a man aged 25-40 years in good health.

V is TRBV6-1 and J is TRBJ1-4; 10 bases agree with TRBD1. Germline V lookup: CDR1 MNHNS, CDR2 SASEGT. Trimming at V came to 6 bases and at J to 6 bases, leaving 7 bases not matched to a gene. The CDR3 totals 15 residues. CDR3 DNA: TGTGCCAGCAGCTTCCGAGGGACAGGGGATGAAAAACTGTTTTTT. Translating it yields CASSFRGTGDEKLFF.

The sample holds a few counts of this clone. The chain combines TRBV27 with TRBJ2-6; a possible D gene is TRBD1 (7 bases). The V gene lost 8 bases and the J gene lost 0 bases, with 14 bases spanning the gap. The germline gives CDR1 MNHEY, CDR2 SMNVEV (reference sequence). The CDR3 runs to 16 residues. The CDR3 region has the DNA TGTGCCAGCGGAGGGGGCGGAAACTCTGGGGCCAACGTCCTGACTTTC. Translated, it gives CASGGGGNSGANVLTF.

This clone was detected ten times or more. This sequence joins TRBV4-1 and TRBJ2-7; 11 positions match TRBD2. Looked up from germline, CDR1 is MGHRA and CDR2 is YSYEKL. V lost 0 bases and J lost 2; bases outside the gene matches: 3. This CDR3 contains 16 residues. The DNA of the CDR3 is TGCGCCAGCAGCCAAGAAAGTAGCGGGAGGGCCTACGAGCAGTACTTC. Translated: CASSQESSGRAYEQYF.

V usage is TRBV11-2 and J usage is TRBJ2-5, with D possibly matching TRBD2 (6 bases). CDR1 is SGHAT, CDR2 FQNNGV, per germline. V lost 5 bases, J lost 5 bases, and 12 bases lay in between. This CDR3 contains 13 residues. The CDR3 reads CASSPGDRETQYF. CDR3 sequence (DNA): TGTGCCAGCAGCCCGGGGGATAGGGAGACCCAGTACTTC.

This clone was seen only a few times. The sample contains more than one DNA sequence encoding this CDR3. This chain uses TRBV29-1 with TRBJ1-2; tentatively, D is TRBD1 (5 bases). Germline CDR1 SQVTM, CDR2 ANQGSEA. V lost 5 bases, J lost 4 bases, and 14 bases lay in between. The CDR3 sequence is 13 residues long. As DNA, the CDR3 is TGCAGCGTTCAAGGAGGGGAAGCCTATGGCTACACCTTC. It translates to CSVQGGEAYGYTF. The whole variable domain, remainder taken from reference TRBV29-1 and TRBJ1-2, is SAVISQKPSRDICQRGTSLTIQCQVDSQVTMMFWYRQQPGQSLTLIATANQGSEATYESGFVIDKFPISRPNLTFSTLTVSNMSPEDSSIYLCSVQGGEAYGYTFGSGTRLTVV.

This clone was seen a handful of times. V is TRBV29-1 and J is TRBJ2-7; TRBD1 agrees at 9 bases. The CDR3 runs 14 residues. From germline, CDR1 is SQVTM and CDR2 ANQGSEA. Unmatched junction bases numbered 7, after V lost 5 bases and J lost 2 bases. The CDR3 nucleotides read TGCAGCGTTACCCGGGGACAGGGTGCCTACGAGCAGTACTTC. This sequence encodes CSVTRGQGAYEQYF.

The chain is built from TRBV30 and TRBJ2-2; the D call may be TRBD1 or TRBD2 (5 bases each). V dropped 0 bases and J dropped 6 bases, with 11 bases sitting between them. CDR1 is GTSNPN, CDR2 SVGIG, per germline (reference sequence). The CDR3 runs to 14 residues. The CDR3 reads CAWSVLQGAGELFF. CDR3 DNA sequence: TGTGCCTGGAGTGTACTCCAGGGAGCCGGGGAGCTGTTTTTT.

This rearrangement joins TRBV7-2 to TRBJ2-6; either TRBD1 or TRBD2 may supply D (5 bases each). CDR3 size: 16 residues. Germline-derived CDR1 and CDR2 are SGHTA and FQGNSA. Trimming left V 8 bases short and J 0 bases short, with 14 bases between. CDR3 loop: CASGGSLLSGANVLTF. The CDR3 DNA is TGTGCCAGCGGGGGAAGTCTCCTCTCTGGGGCCAACGTCCTGACTTTC.

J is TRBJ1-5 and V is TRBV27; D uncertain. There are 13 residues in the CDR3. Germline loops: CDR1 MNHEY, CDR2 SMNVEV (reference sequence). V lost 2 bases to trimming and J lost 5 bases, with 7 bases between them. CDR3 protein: CASSLDMYQPQHF. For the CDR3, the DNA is TGTGCCAGCAGTTTAGACATGTATCAGCCCCAGCATTTT.

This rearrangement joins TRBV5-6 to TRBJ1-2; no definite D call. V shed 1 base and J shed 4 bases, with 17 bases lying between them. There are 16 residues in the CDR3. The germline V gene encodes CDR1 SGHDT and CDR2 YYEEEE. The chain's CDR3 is CASSLRYGETFYGYTF. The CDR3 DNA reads TGTGCCAGCAGCTTGCGGTACGGTGAGACGTTCTATGGCTACACCTTC.

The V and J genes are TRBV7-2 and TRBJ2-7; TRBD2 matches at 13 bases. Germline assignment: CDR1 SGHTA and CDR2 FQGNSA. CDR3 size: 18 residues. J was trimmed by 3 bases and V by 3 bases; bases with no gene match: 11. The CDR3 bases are TGTGCCAGCAGCTTGGTTGGGACTAGCGGGACGGAATTCTACGAGCAGTACTTC. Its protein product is CASSLVGTSGTEFYEQYF.

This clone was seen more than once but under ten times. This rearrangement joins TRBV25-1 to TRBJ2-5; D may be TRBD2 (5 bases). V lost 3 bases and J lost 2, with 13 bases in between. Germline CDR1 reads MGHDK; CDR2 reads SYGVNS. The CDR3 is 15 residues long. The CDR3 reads CASSDARTSQETQYF. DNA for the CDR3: TGTGCCAGCAGTGACGCCAGGACTTCTCAAGAGACCCAGTACTTC. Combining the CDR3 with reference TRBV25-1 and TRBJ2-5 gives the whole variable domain EADIYQTPRYLVIGTGKKITLECSQTMGHDKMYWYQQDPGMELHLIHYSYGVNSTEKGDLSSESTVSRIRTEHFPLTLESARPSHTSQYLCASSDARTSQETQYFGPGTRLLVL.

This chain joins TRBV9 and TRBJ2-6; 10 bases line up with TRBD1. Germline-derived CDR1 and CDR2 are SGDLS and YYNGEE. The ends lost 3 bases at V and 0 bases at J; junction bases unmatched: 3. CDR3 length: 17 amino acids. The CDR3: CASSEGQGYSGANVLTF. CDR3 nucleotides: TGTGCCAGCAGCGAGGGACAGGGGTACTCTGGGGCCAACGTCCTGACTTTC.